Listed below are T cell receptor beta chains from one sample, sequenced in a study of cytomegalovirus exposure and HLA in healthy donors. The repertoire was sequenced with immunoSEQ multiplex PCR; TCRdb's copy has only in-frame clones and lacks some. The repertoire table contains 85,000 to 110,000 clones. The sequencing sample was made of PBMCs. These TCRs come from a man in his forties in good health and CMV-seronegative. Each CDR3 is given with its conserved first and last residue. Fields, in order: D gene, V gene, J gene, CDR3 DNA, CDR3 protein. The D gene is left open where the match is weak.

-	TRBV5-1	TRBJ2-2	TGCGCCAGCAGCTTGGAGGGCGGGACCAACACCGGGGAGCTGTTTTTT	CASSLEGGTNTGELFF
-	TRBV7-8	TRBJ2-3	TGTGCCAGCAGCTCTCAGACACAGCCCACAGATACGCAGTATTTT	CASSSQTQPTDTQYF
-	TRBV6-6	TRBJ2-3	TGTGCCAGCAGTTACCCGCAGGTGGCAGATACGCAGTATTTT	CASSYPQVADTQYF
TRBD1	TRBV7-9	TRBJ2-7	TGTGCCAGCAGCGATGGACAGGAAGACGAGCAGTACTTC	CASSDGQEDEQYF
TRBD1	TRBV28	TRBJ1-3	TGTGCCAGCAGTGTAACCGGGACAGGGTATGGAAACACCATATATTTT	CASSVTGTGYGNTIYF
-	TRBV21-1	TRBJ2-4	TGTGCCAGCAGCAAAGCTATCGACAGGGTGGACAAAAACATTCAGTACTTC	CASSKAIDRVDKNIQYF
TRBD1	TRBV9	TRBJ1-1	TGTGCCAGCAGCGTCGGGACAGGGAATGCTTTCTTT	CASSVGTGNAFF
TRBD2	TRBV5-1	TRBJ2-5	TGCGCCAGCACCCCCGGCCCGACTAGCGGTCAAGAGACCCAGTACTTC	CASTPGPTSGQETQYF
TRBD1	TRBV5-1	TRBJ2-7	TGCGCCAGCAGCAGCCCACAGGGGGGAGTGGAGGAGCAGTACTTC	CASSSPQGGVEEQYF
-	TRBV19	TRBJ2-7	TGTGCCAGTAGTAGAAGACAGGGAGGTAGCTACGAGCAGTACTTC	CASSRRQGGSYEQYF
-	TRBV9	TRBJ2-1	TGTGCCAGCAGCCCCGACAGGACTAATGAGCAGTTCTTC	CASSPDRTNEQFF
-	TRBV6-5	TRBJ2-4	TGTGCCAGCAGAACAGATGGGGCTGAAAAACGTCAGTACTTC	CASRTDGAEKRQYF
-	TRBV5-1	TRBJ2-6	TGCGCCAGCAGCCTGGACAGCTCTGGGGCCAACGTCCTGACTTTC	CASSLDSSGANVLTF
-	TRBV18	TRBJ2-7	TGTGCCAGCTCACCACCGGTCGGGACCTACGAGCAGTACTTC	CASSPPVGTYEQYF
TRBD2	TRBV11-2	TRBJ2-1	TGTGCCAGCAGCACGGGACTACCCTCCTCGGCCTACAATGAGCAGTTCTTC	CASSTGLPSSAYNEQFF
-	TRBV30	TRBJ1-3	TGTGCCTGGAGTTACCTGACTGCGGGAAACACCATATATTTT	CAWSYLTAGNTIYF
-	TRBV5-5	TRBJ1-1	TGTGCCAGCAGCTTGTACACCGATGAAGCTTTCTTT	CASSLYTDEAFF
TRBD1	TRBV9	TRBJ2-5	TGTGCCAGCAGCCGTAAAGCCTTACAGGGGGCGGGTGGTGAGACCCAGTACTTC	CASSRKALQGAGGETQYF
TRBD1	TRBV6-1	TRBJ1-5	TGTGCCAGCAGACAGGGGGATTTTAGCAATCAGCCCCAGCATTTT	CASRQGDFSNQPQHF
-	TRBV5-1	TRBJ1-1	TGCGCCAGCAGCTTACCCCCCGACACCTCAAACACTGAAGCTTTCTTT	CASSLPPDTSNTEAFF
-	TRBV19	TRBJ2-2	TGTGCCAGTGTCCCGGGAGCCGGCACCGGGGAGCTGTTTTTT	CASVPGAGTGELFF
-	TRBV2	TRBJ1-2	TGTGCCAGCAGCGTCGACAGTTACTATGGCTACACCTTC	CASSVDSYYGYTF
TRBD1	TRBV5-4	TRBJ2-3	TGTGCCAGCAGCTTGACAGGGGCAACAGATACGCAGTATTTT	CASSLTGATDTQYF
TRBD2	TRBV11-3	TRBJ2-1	TGTGCCAGCAGTGAGACAGGGGATTGGGGGGTAGCGGGGGGAAATGAGCAGTTCTTC	CASSETGDWGVAGGNEQFF
TRBD1	TRBV9	TRBJ2-7	TGTGCCAGCAGCCCAGAGACAGGGATAGACGAGCAGTACTTC	CASSPETGIDEQYF
TRBD1	TRBV6-5	TRBJ2-7	TGTGCCAGCAGTCCACCGGGACAGGACTACGAGCAGTACTTC	CASSPPGQDYEQYF
-	TRBV19	TRBJ2-2	TGTGCCAGTAAAGGGGAAGGGGCGAACACCGGGGAGCTGTTTTTT	CASKGEGANTGELFF
-	TRBV7-9	TRBJ2-2	TGTGCCAGCAGCTTAGTTGCGGGCCACGGGGAGCTGTTTTTT	CASSLVAGHGELFF
TRBD1	TRBV6-5	TRBJ1-5	TGTGCCAGCCGGTCGGGACAGAATCAGCCCCAGCATTTT	CASRSGQNQPQHF
TRBD1	TRBV18	TRBJ1-5	TGTGCCAGCTCACCTCTACACAGGGGTGACCAGCCCCAGCATTTT	CASSPLHRGDQPQHF
-	TRBV19	TRBJ1-3	TGTGCCAGTACCCTGACCGGACACTTCGGAAACACCATATATTTT	CASTLTGHFGNTIYF
TRBD2	TRBV9	TRBJ2-3	TGTGCCAGCAGCGCCGCGGGAGGGGCAGATACGCAGTATTTT	CASSAAGGADTQYF
TRBD1	TRBV18	TRBJ2-7	TGTGCCAGCTCACCGAAACAGGGGAACGAGCAGTACTTC	CASSPKQGNEQYF
TRBD2	TRBV4-1	TRBJ2-3	TGCGCCAGCAGCCAAGTAGCCCTTGGGACTAGCGGGGGGGCCGGCACAGATACGCAGTATTTT	CASSQVALGTSGGAGTDTQYF
TRBD1	TRBV6-5	TRBJ1-1	TGTGCCAGCAGCACGACAGGGGGCCCCTCGCAAGCTTTCTTT	CASSTTGGPSQAFF
TRBD1	TRBV27	TRBJ2-5	TGTGCCAGCAGTCCCGACAGGGGACAGACCCAGTACTTC	CASSPDRGQTQYF
-	TRBV28	TRBJ1-5	TGTGCCAGCAGGCCACAGGGTGACGGCAATCGGCCCCAGCATTTT	CASRPQGDGNRPQHF
-	TRBV10-3	TRBJ1-5	TGTGCCATCAGTGGGGGAGATGAAGGAAATCGGAATCAGCCCCAGCATTTT	CAISGGDEGNRNQPQHF
-	TRBV7-8	TRBJ1-2	TGTGCCAGCAGCTTAGGTCTGACGGAGAACTATGGCTACACCTTC	CASSLGLTENYGYTF
-	TRBV11-2	TRBJ2-5	TGTGCCAGCAGCCCAATCTCAGTACCCCAAGAGACCCAGTACTTC	CASSPISVPQETQYF
-	TRBV12-5	TRBJ2-3	TGTGCTAGTGCTCTAGGACAGCCACTCACAGATACGCAGTATTTT	CASALGQPLTDTQYF
TRBD2	TRBV10-2	TRBJ2-7	TGCGCCAGCAGTCTAGCGGGGTACGCCTACGAGCAGTACTTC	CASSLAGYAYEQYF
TRBD1	TRBV11-2	TRBJ2-3	TGTGCCAGCAGCTTAGCCGGACAGGGAAGGCAGTATTTT	CASSLAGQGRQYF
-	TRBV2	TRBJ2-1	TGTGCCAGCAGAGACTGGTTCAATGAGCAGTTCTTC	CASRDWFNEQFF
-	TRBV7-9	TRBJ2-3	TGTGCCAGCAACGTGCGACAGTCTTCCACAGATACGCAGTATTTT	CASNVRQSSTDTQYF
-	TRBV28	TRBJ1-1	TGTGCCAGCACCAGCGGGGGGCATAAGATGAACACTGAAGCTTTCTTT	CASTSGGHKMNTEAFF
TRBD1	TRBV7-2	TRBJ1-1	TGTGCCAGCAGCTTCGGCGGGACAGTGAACACTGAAGCTTTCTTT	CASSFGGTVNTEAFF
TRBD2	TRBV10-3	TRBJ2-1	TGTGCCATCAGTCCGACTAGCGAATACAATGAGCAGTTCTTC	CAISPTSEYNEQFF
TRBD2	TRBV5-4	TRBJ2-7	TGTGCCAGCAGCTTGGCTGACCTAGCGGGAGACGAGCAGTACTTC	CASSLADLAGDEQYF